The 29 T cell receptor beta chains in this list originate from one sample, sequenced in a study of OX40 agonist ivuxolimab in advanced cancers. The repertoire was sequenced with immunoSEQ multiplex PCR; TCRdb's copy has only in-frame clones and lacks some. The sample yields about 48,000 clones, less than 85% seen once. The sequencing here drew on CD4+ or CD8+ T cells sorted from blood, taken in a trial of the OX40 agonist ivuxolimab. The receptors were sampled from an adult with an advanced solid tumor such as melanoma, head and neck, liver or kidney cancer.

The V and J genes are TRBV7-2 and TRBJ2-7; 9 bases are a match to TRBD1. Germline assignment: CDR1 SGHTA and CDR2 FQGNSA. Trimming took 6 bases from V and 4 from J; bases not matched to a gene: 7. This CDR3 contains 14 residues. The CDR3: CASSYNRGPYEQYF. For the CDR3, the DNA is TGTGCCAGCAGTTACAACAGGGGGCCTTACGAGCAGTACTTC.

This chain links TRBV28 with TRBJ1-1; D is perhaps TRBD1 (5 bases). The CDR3 runs to 15 residues. V lost 3 bases to trimming and J lost 0 bases, with 11 bases between them. CDR1 and CDR2 (germline): MDHEN, SYDVKM. DNA for the CDR3: TGTGCCAGCAGTTTGGCAGGGAACATGAACACTGAAGCTTTCTTT. Translated: CASSLAGNMNTEAFF.

The V call is TRBV28, the J call TRBJ1-3; D call uncertain. The CDR3 loop spans 15 amino acids. Germline loops: CDR1 MDHEN, CDR2 SYDVKM. Deletions cut 4 bases from V and 9 bases from J, with 19 bases between. This chain's CDR3 is CASSSIAELFGTIYF. CDR3 DNA sequence: TGTGCCAGCAGTTCCATCGCGGAGTTGTTCGGCACCATATATTTT.

The genes are TRBV15 and TRBJ2-1, with 9 bases that match TRBD1. This CDR3 region has 16 residues. Germline CDR1 reads LNHNV; CDR2 reads YYDKDF (reference sequence). V lost 1 base and J lost 3; bases outside the gene matches: 4. As DNA, the CDR3 is TGTGCCACCAGCAGAGGGGGGACAGGGAACTACAATGAGCAGTTCTTC. It translates to CATSRGGTGNYNEQFF. The complete variable domain, with remaining parts taken from reference TRBV15 and TRBJ2-1, reads DAMVIQNPRYQVTQFGKPVTLSCSQTLNHNVMYWYQQKSSQAPKLLFHYYDKDFNNEADTPDNFQSRRPNTSFCFLDIRSPGLGDTAMYLCATSRGGTGNYNEQFFGPGTRLTVL.

The rearrangement links TRBV11-2 to TRBJ2-5; the match to TRBD2 covers 9 bases. Gene TRBJ2-7 matches the end of the DNA better, so the J call may be wrong. Germline V gene sequence: CDR1 SGHAT, CDR2 FQNNGV. This CDR3 is built from 15 residues. As DNA, the CDR3 is TGTGCCAGCAGCTCCATTAGCGGGGGTACCTACGAGCAGTACTTC. This codes for CASSSISGGTYEQYF.

The chain recombines TRBV5-4 with TRBJ2-5; TRBD2 matches at 12 bases. The CDR3 runs to 15 residues. Trimming cost V 3 bases and J 2 bases; bases outside gene matches: 2. The germline gives CDR1 SGHNT, CDR2 YYREEE (reference sequence). This chain's CDR3 is CASSSSGRVQETQYF. DNA for the CDR3: TGTGCCAGCAGCTCTAGCGGGAGGGTACAAGAGACCCAGTACTTC.

The chain links TRBV11-3 to TRBJ2-2; 9 positions agree with TRBD1. Germline V gene lookup returns CDR1 SGHNT and CDR2 YENEEA. The V and J ends lost 5 bases and 6 bases, in that order; junction bases with no gene match: 7. The CDR3 consists of 15 residues. The CDR3 spells CASSTGTGKAGELFF. The CDR3 DNA reads TGTGCCAGCAGCACCGGGACAGGGAAGGCCGGGGAGCTGTTTTTT.

This clone came up a few times. The chain links TRBV6-5 to TRBJ1-2; maybe TRBD1 (5 bases). V was shortened by 5 bases and J by 4 bases, with 11 bases between the two germline ends. The V gene's germline CDR1 is MNHEY and CDR2 SVGAGI. The CDR3 totals 13 residues. The CDR3 bases are TGTGCCAGCAGTGAGACAGATACCTATGGCTACACCTTC. This sequence encodes CASSETDTYGYTF.

The V gene is TRBV29-1, the J gene TRBJ2-1; tentatively, D is TRBD2 (6 bases). The CDR3 spans 13 residues. The germline V gene has CDR1 SQVTM and CDR2 ANQGSEA. The V end lost 6 bases, the J end lost 0 bases, and 9 bases lay between the germline ends. The DNA for the CDR3 is TGCAGCGTAGGAGGGATCTCCTACAATGAGCAGTTCTTC. Protein sequence: CSVGGISYNEQFF.

The CDR3 nucleotides are TGTGCCAGCACCCCTCTTTGGGCCGGGGAGCTGTTTTTT. It codes for CASTPLWAGELFF. The genes are TRBV2 and TRBJ2-2; D call uncertain. The germline V gene has CDR1 SNHLY and CDR2 FYNNEI. The length of the CDR3 is 13 residues. V lost 7 bases to trimming and J lost 6 bases, with 12 bases between them.

This clone was counted once. The V gene is TRBV11-3, the J gene TRBJ2-7; TRBD1 matches 9 bases. Germline assignment: CDR1 SGHNT and CDR2 YENEEA. The CDR3 totals 15 residues. With 6 bases clipped from V and 7 bases from J, the junction kept 13 bases outside the gene matches. CDR3 bases: TGTGCCAGCAGTGTGGGCCTACAGGGGGCTTCGGAGCAGTACTTC. Protein sequence: CASSVGLQGASEQYF.

This clone occurred a few times. The genes are TRBV30 and TRBJ1-1; D is uncertain. Trimming took off 0 bases at V and 2 bases at J, with 13 bases between the two ends. Germline lookup yields CDR1 GTSNPN and CDR2 SVGIG (reference sequence). This CDR3 contains 15 residues. The CDR3 loop reads CAWSVRGLFNTEAFF. The CDR3 coding sequence is TGTGCCTGGAGTGTACGAGGGCTGTTCAACACTGAAGCTTTCTTT.

The CDR3 coding sequence is TGTGCCAGGAAGTGGGAGATGAATTCACCCCTCCACTTT. This translates into CARKWEMNSPLHF. The chain carries TRBV19 and TRBJ1-6; unclear D gene. Trimming removed 9 bases at V and 7 bases at J, with 13 bases between. CDR1 LNHDA and CDR2 SQIVND come from the germline V gene (reference sequence). The CDR3 sequence is 13 residues long.

This clone was seen a handful of times. The chain carries TRBV2 and TRBJ1-2; 8 nucleotides agree with TRBD1. V lost 6 bases and J lost 4; bases outside the gene matches: 16. The CDR3 loop spans 17 amino acids. Germline CDR1 and CDR2: SNHLY and FYNNEI. Written as DNA, the CDR3 is TGTGCCAGCAGCCCCGGGACAGGAGTTTTTCGCCGCTATGGCTACACCTTC. Translated: CASSPGTGVFRRYGYTF.

A few counts support this clone. This chain uses TRBV27 with TRBJ2-2; a possible D gene is TRBD2 (5 bases). The CDR3 runs to 14 residues. Germline CDR1 reads MNHEY; CDR2 reads SMNVEV (reference sequence). The V and J ends lost 7 bases and 9 bases respectively, with 18 bases between them. CDR3 sequence reads: CASKEEPGRRELFF. DNA of the CDR3: TGTGCCAGCAAGGAGGAGCCCGGAAGGCGGGAGCTGTTTTTT.

The V call is TRBV14, the J call TRBJ2-1; a possible D gene is TRBD2 (6 bases). The CDR3 covers 15 residues. CDR1 SGHDN and CDR2 FVKESK come from the germline V gene. V lost 5 bases and J lost 6, with 17 bases in between. CDR3 coding DNA: TGTGCCAGCAGCAAAGTGCGTAGCGGAGGCAATGAGCAGTTCTTC. Its protein product is CASSKVRSGGNEQFF.

This chain links TRBV19 with TRBJ1-5, with 10 bases fitting TRBD1. Germline V gives CDR1 LNHDA, CDR2 SQIVND (reference sequence). The CDR3 loop spans 17 amino acids. V gave up 9 bases and J gave up 3 bases; unmatched junction bases: 14. The CDR3 DNA reads TGTGCCAGCGAGCCTCGGACAGGGGGAAGAATCAATCAGCCCCAGCATTTT. Its translation is CASEPRTGGRINQPQHF.

This sequence joins TRBV11-2 and TRBJ2-3; 9 bases align to TRBD2. This CDR3 comprises 14 residues. The V segment lost 7 bases and the J segment 4 bases; nucleotides outside the gene matches: 6. The germline V gene has CDR1 SGHAT and CDR2 FQNNGV. CDR3 sequence: CASKMGGGADTQYF. CDR3 bases: TGTGCCAGCAAAATGGGCGGGGGGGCAGATACGCAGTATTTT.

The genes are TRBV6-1 and TRBJ2-5; D possibly corresponds to TRBD2 (7 bases). This CDR3 region has 15 residues. V dropped 1 base and J dropped 5 bases, with 14 bases sitting between them. Germline-derived CDR1 and CDR2 are MNHNS and SASEGT. CDR3 region: CASSEVRGAGETQYF. The DNA of the CDR3 is TGTGCCAGCAGTGAAGTTCGGGGGGCCGGGGAGACCCAGTACTTC.

The chain combines TRBV13 with TRBJ2-5, with TRBD2 as a possible D gene (5 bases). Looked up from germline, CDR1 is PRHDT and CDR2 is FYEKMQ (reference sequence). The CDR3 extends over 15 amino acids. Trimming removed 8 bases at V and 2 bases at J, with 18 bases between. CDR3 DNA sequence: TGTGCCAGCGGTGACTACGGCGGGCATCAAGAGACCCAGTACTTC. This encodes CASGDYGGHQETQYF.

Notes on this clone: The sample holds other DNA sequences that translate to the same CDR3. This chain uses TRBV11-2 with TRBJ2-7, with D possibly matching TRBD2 (6 bases). Germline CDR1 is SGHAT and CDR2 is FQNNGV. Trimming took off 6 bases at V and 3 bases at J, with 12 bases between the two ends. CDR3 length: 13 amino acids. The CDR3 loop is CASSSGDYYEQYF. The DNA of the CDR3 is TGTGCCAGCAGTTCGGGGGATTACTACGAGCAGTACTTC. Complete variable domain (other parts from reference TRBV11-2 and TRBJ2-7): EAGVAQSPRYKIIEKRQSVAFWCNPISGHATLYWYQQILGQGPKLLIQFQNNGVVDDSQLPKDRFSAERLKGVDSTLKIQPAKLEDSAVYLCASSSGDYYEQYFGPGTRLTVT.

The rearrangement links TRBV6-1 to TRBJ2-3; D could derive from TRBD1 or TRBD2 (5 bases each). V lost 7 bases and J lost 8, with 22 bases in between. The CDR3 is 15 amino acids. Germline assignment: CDR1 MNHNS and CDR2 SASEGT. This CDR3 is CASTERGRAGSTQYF. The CDR3 DNA reads as TGTGCCAGCACCGAACGGGGCAGGGCAGGGAGTACGCAGTATTTT.

The rearrangement links TRBV7-9 to TRBJ2-2, with D tentatively TRBD2 (6 bases). V shed 3 bases and J shed 3 bases, with 11 bases lying between them. The CDR3 spans 15 residues. Per the germline V gene, CDR1 is SEHNR and CDR2 is FQNEAQ (reference sequence). In DNA form, the CDR3 reads TGTGCCAGCAGCTTTGGACTAACCCACACCGGGGAGCTGTTTTTT. Its protein product is CASSFGLTHTGELFF.

CDR3 coding DNA: TGTGCCAGCAGACCAACAGGGGGCCCCTATGGCTACACCTTC. Protein product: CASRPTGGPYGYTF. V usage is TRBV6-5 and J usage is TRBJ1-2; 9 bases line up with TRBD1. The CDR3 has 14 residues. V was clipped by 6 bases and J by 4 bases; unmatched bases: 6. The germline V gene encodes CDR1 MNHEY and CDR2 SVGAGI.

The rearrangement joins TRBV28 to TRBJ2-7, with no clear D. The CDR3 is 15 amino acids. CDR1 MDHEN and CDR2 SYDVKM come from the germline V gene. Between the trimmed V and J ends, which lost 2 bases and 4 bases, there was a span of 15 bases. The CDR3 bases are TGTGCCAGCAGTTTACCCCAAGGCAGTGTATACGAGCAGTACTTC. It is translated as CASSLPQGSVYEQYF. Together with reference TRBV28 and TRBJ2-7, the CDR3 gives the full variable domain: DVKVTQSSRYLVKRTGEKVFLECVQDMDHENMFWYRQDPGLGLRLIYFSYDVKMKEKGDIPEGYSVSREKKERFSLILESASTNQTSMYLCASSLPQGSVYEQYFGPGTRLTVT.

J is TRBJ2-2 and V is TRBV19; D tentatively reads TRBD1 or TRBD2 (6 bases each). The CDR3 is made up of 15 amino acids. CDR1 and CDR2 from the germline V gene are LNHDA and SQIVND (reference sequence). V lost 3 bases and J 5 bases, leaving 13 bases between the germline ends. The CDR3 DNA is TGTGCCAGTAGTATCCATCAGGGGAGGACCGGGGAGCTGTTTTTT. Translating it yields CASSIHQGRTGELFF.

This clone was counted once. CDR3 loop: CASSRGLYEQYF. In DNA form, the CDR3 reads TGTGCCAGCAGCCGGGGACTTTACGAGCAGTACTTC. This rearrangement joins TRBV6-6 to TRBJ2-7, with a weak D call TRBD2 (6 bases). Germline V gene lookup returns CDR1 MNHNY and CDR2 SVGAGI (reference sequence). The CDR3 runs 12 residues. V was trimmed by 6 bases and J by 4 bases, leaving 10 bases between them.

This clone came up a few times. This chain connects TRBV30 to TRBJ1-1; D is ambiguous. The CDR3 totals 13 residues. V lost 0 bases to trimming and J lost 1 base, with 6 bases between them. Germline V gene lookup returns CDR1 GTSNPN and CDR2 SVGIG (reference sequence). The CDR3 reads CAWSVHSNTEAFF. CDR3 DNA sequence: TGTGCCTGGAGTGTACACTCGAACACTGAAGCTTTCTTT.

DNA of the CDR3: TGTGCCAGCAGCCCCTGGACAGACACTGAAGCTTTCTTT. Its translation: CASSPWTDTEAFF. V usage is TRBV7-9 and J usage is TRBJ1-1, with a tentative D call TRBD1 (6 bases). The V end was cut by 5 bases, the J end by 3 bases, with 10 bases between. The length of the CDR3 is 13 residues. CDR1 and CDR2 from the germline V gene are SEHNR and FQNEAQ (reference sequence). Full variable domain (missing parts from reference TRBV7-9 and TRBJ1-1): DTGVSQNPRHKITKRGQNVTFRCDPISEHNRLYWYRQTLGQGPEFLTYFQNEAQLEKSRLLSDRFSAERPKGSFSTLEIQRTEQGDSAMYLCASSPWTDTEAFFGQGTRLTVV.